Listed here is a single T cell receptor beta chain. Its matching antigen is unknown. The data were obtained in a study of T cell responses to AZD1222 COVID-19 vaccine. Germline-derived CDR1 and CDR2 are SGHNT and YENEEA. The V and J ends lost 0 bases and 11 bases respectively, with 9 bases between them. This CDR3 spans 12 amino acids. The table came from immunoSEQ multiplex PCR; TCRdb's copy has only in-frame clones and leaves some out. The repertoire holds some 99,000 clones, with about 90% as singletons. Regarding the study as a whole: Spike-specific TCRs gained breadth and depth after people received two AZD1222 doses. Clonal diversity was possibly underestimated; the donors were predominantly white British and more often female.

This specimen consisted of peripheral blood, obtained on day 0 of AZD1222 vaccination. The clonotype originates from an adult in good health. This chain links TRBV11-3 with TRBJ2-3; D may be TRBD2 (6 bases). CDR3 amino acids: CASSLDAGGQYF. The CDR3 DNA reads TGTGCCAGCAGCTTAGATGCCGGGGGGCAGTATTTT.